The 31 T cell receptor beta chains listed next were all sequenced from one sample in a study of T cells in Graves' hyperthyroidism and ophthalmopathy. RNA transcripts gave rise to amplified TCR beta CDR3 regions. Carried out on the TCR CDR3, a first-round RT-PCR used the HTBI primer set. TCRdb re-analysed the multiplex PCR reads in MiXCR, keeping a single row per CDR3 protein. The table lists about 700,000 distinct CDR3 sequences, over 40% of them singletons. Sequenced material: peripheral blood or thyroid tissue (not recorded which). These receptors were obtained from an adult man with Graves' disease, either hyperthyroidism or ophthalmopathy (not recorded which).

V is TRBV15 and J is TRBJ1-4; a weak D match, TRBD1 (5 bases). V lost 3 bases and J lost 7, with 18 bases in between. The CDR3 sequence is 16 residues long. Per the germline V gene, CDR1 is LNHNV and CDR2 is YYDKDF (reference sequence). CDR3 coding DNA: TGTGCCACCAGCAGGGCAGGGATGATGGACACTGAAAAACTGTTTTTT. Protein sequence: CATSRAGMMDTEKLFF.

This clonotype was seen only once. A much larger clone differs from this one at a single base, so this may be a read error. This sequence joins TRBV20-1 and TRBJ2-5, with unresolved D. Germline lookup yields CDR1 DFQATT and CDR2 SNEGSKA (reference sequence). The CDR3 sequence is 15 residues long. CDR3 loop: CSAMIRPTVRESQYF. The CDR3 nucleotides are TGCAGTGCTATGATTCGACCGACCGTCCGAGAGTCCCAGTACTTC.

The CDR3 DNA reads as TGTGCCAGCAGGGGTCAGGGGTTTAACAATCAGCCCCAGCATTTT. Translated: CASRGQGFNNQPQHF. The genes are TRBV6-1 and TRBJ1-5; possibly TRBD1 for D (6 bases). The germline V gene has CDR1 MNHNS and CDR2 SASEGT. The CDR3 is 15 amino acids. Trimming left V 6 bases short and J 3 bases short, with 15 bases between.

The rearrangement links TRBV29-1 to TRBJ1-1, with D unclear. The CDR3 is 11 amino acids. Per the germline V gene, CDR1 is SQVTM and CDR2 is ANQGSEA. V lost 8 bases and J lost 1, with 8 bases in between. CDR3: CSQQRNTEAFF. Here the CDR3 DNA reads TGCAGCCAACAACGGAACACTGAAGCTTTCTTT.

Ten or more counts support this clonotype. The chain combines TRBV24-1 with TRBJ1-1, with D possibly being TRBD1 (5 bases). V lost 5 bases and J 4 bases, leaving 10 bases between the germline ends. The CDR3 extends over 13 amino acids. The germline V gene has CDR1 KGHDR and CDR2 SFDVKD. The DNA of the CDR3 is TGTGCCACCAGTGCGCGGAGGGGCACTGAAGCTTTCTTT. It specifies CATSARRGTEAFF.

This rearrangement joins TRBV7-9 to TRBJ1-4; weak D call: TRBD1 (6 bases). The V end lost 6 bases, the J end lost 4 bases, and 15 bases lay between the germline ends. The CDR3 has 15 residues. The germline V gene encodes CDR1 SEHNR and CDR2 FQNEAQ (reference sequence). The DNA of the CDR3 is TGTGCCAGCAGAACCCGGACAGCTCATAATGAAAAACTGTTTTTT. Its translation is CASRTRTAHNEKLFF. The complete variable domain, with remaining parts taken from reference TRBV7-9 and TRBJ1-4, reads DTGVSQNPRHKITKRGQNVTFRCDPISEHNRLYWYRQTLGQGPEFLTYFQNEAQLEKSRLLSDRFSAERPKGSFSTLEIQRTEQGDSAMYLCASRTRTAHNEKLFFGSGTQLSVL.

On this clonotype itself: This may stem from a read error, because a much larger clone lies one nucleotide away. This rearrangement joins TRBV20-1 to TRBJ1-5, with D perhaps matching TRBD1 (5 bases). The germline V gene encodes CDR1 DFQATT and CDR2 SNEGSKA (reference sequence). The CDR3 totals 15 residues. V lost 5 bases and J 3 bases, leaving 17 bases between the germline ends. CDR3 nucleotide sequence: TGCAGTGCTGGGGGGAGGGGCCTCGACAATCAGCCCCAGCATTTT. Amino acid sequence: CSAGGRGLDNQPQHF.

This clonotype occurred many times. The rearrangement joins TRBV20-1 to TRBJ1-2, with D perhaps TRBD1 (5 bases). The V end lost 2 bases, the J end lost 2 bases, and 6 bases lay between the germline ends. Germline CDR1 DFQATT, CDR2 SNEGSKA (reference sequence). This CDR3 is 12 amino acids long. CDR3 amino acids: CSARRTNYGYTF. In DNA, the CDR3 is TGCAGTGCTAGACGGACAAACTATGGCTACACCTTC.

This rearrangement joins TRBV25-1 to TRBJ2-7; 9 positions agree with TRBD1. Trimming at V came to 6 bases and at J to 6 bases, leaving 6 bases not matched to a gene. This CDR3 region has 13 residues. Germline CDR1 MGHDK, CDR2 SYGVNS. This CDR3 is CASSPRTGVEQYF. The CDR3 DNA sequence: TGTGCCAGCAGCCCCAGGACAGGGGTCGAGCAGTACTTC.

This clonotype was counted many times. The chain recombines TRBV25-1 with TRBJ1-1; the match to TRBD1 covers 8 bases. V gave up 6 bases and J gave up 0 bases; unmatched junction bases: 0. Germline CDR1 reads MGHDK; CDR2 reads SYGVNS. The CDR3 loop spans 13 amino acids. The CDR3 nucleotides are TGTGCCAGCAGGGACAGGGTGAACACTGAAGCTTTCTTT. Translated: CASRDRVNTEAFF.

This clonotype was detected once. J is TRBJ1-4 and V is TRBV11-2; D ambiguous. V shed 5 bases and J shed 7 bases, with 11 bases lying between them. The CDR3 sequence is 13 residues long. Germline-derived CDR1 and CDR2 are SGHAT and FQNNGV. The CDR3 is CASSPVYSEKLFF. DNA of the CDR3: TGTGCCAGCAGCCCAGTCTACTCTGAAAAACTGTTTTTT.

The chain links TRBV4-1 to TRBJ2-5; perhaps TRBD1 as D (5 bases). V dropped 1 base and J dropped 13 bases, with 13 bases sitting between them. This CDR3 has 12 residues. The germline CDR1 and CDR2 sequences are MGHRA and YSYEKL. The CDR3, as DNA: TGCGCCAGCAGCCAAGGGCGGCAGGGCCCGTACTTC. The encoded protein is CASSQGRQGPYF.

Comments on this clonotype: The junction and the germline gene differ at one end; a read error may be behind it. V usage is TRBV7-8 and J usage is TRBJ2-7; TRBD2 aligns across 8 bases. Germline CDR1 is SGHVS and CDR2 is FQNEAQ. CDR3 length: 15 amino acids. The CDR3 DNA reads as TGTGCCAGCAGCCCCGCAGCGGGGGTGCCCTACGAGCGGTACTTC. It yields the protein CASSPAAGVPYERYF.

This clonotype has a count of ten or more. The gene calls are TRBV6-5 and TRBJ1-1; no clear D. CDR1 is MNHEY and CDR2 is SVGAGI in the germline V gene. The CDR3 is 14 residues long. V shed 4 bases and J shed 1 base, with 10 bases lying between them. The CDR3 here is CASSFFATNTEAFF. The CDR3 DNA reads as TGTGCCAGCAGTTTCTTCGCCACGAACACTGAAGCTTTCTTT.

V and J are TRBV2 and TRBJ1-5; tentatively, D is TRBD1 (5 bases). Trimming took 1 base from V and 2 from J, leaving 15 bases between them. The V gene's germline CDR1 is SNHLY and CDR2 FYNNEI. The CDR3 covers 17 residues. CDR3 residues: CASSEGQWGYGNQPQHF. The CDR3 nucleotides are TGTGCCAGCAGTGAAGGTCAGTGGGGGTACGGCAATCAGCCCCAGCATTTT.

This clonotype was detected a few times. This chain connects TRBV2 to TRBJ2-5; tentative D call: TRBD2 (5 bases). Deletions cut 3 bases from V and 0 bases from J, with 8 bases between. Germline V gene data show CDR1 as SNHLY and CDR2 as FYNNEI. The CDR3 is 14 amino acids. CDR3 sequence: CASSESGNQETQYF. In DNA, the CDR3 is TGTGCCAGCAGTGAGTCCGGGAACCAAGAGACCCAGTACTTC. The complete variable domain, with remaining parts taken from reference TRBV2 and TRBJ2-5, reads EPEVTQTPSHQVTQMGQEVILRCVPISNHLYFYWYRQILGQKVEFLVSFYNNEISEKSEIFDDQFSVERPDGSNFTLKIRSTKLEDSAMYFCASSESGNQETQYFGPGTRLLVL.

This clonotype was detected only a few times. The chain has TRBV20-1 and TRBJ1-6; the D is unclear. The V end lost 3 bases, the J end lost 5 bases, and 11 bases lay between the germline ends. Germline CDR1 is DFQATT and CDR2 is SNEGSKA (reference sequence). The CDR3 consists of 14 residues. The CDR3 coding sequence is TGCAGTGCTAGCCTCAGGAGCAATAATTCACCCCTCCACTTT. Protein: CSASLRSNNSPLHF.

There are a few counts of this clonotype. V and J are TRBV7-2 and TRBJ1-4; tentatively, D is TRBD1 (5 bases). Trimming shortened V by 5 bases and J by 4 bases, and 17 bases separated the two germline ends. The CDR3 runs 16 residues. From germline, CDR1 is SGHTA and CDR2 FQGNSA. DNA of the CDR3: TGTGCCAGCAGCCAAGAGGCAGGACATCTTAATGAAAAACTGTTTTTT. This translates into CASSQEAGHLNEKLFF.

The rearrangement links TRBV10-1 to TRBJ1-5; 8 bases line up with TRBD1. V trimming: 8 bases; J trimming: 4 bases; junction bases outside the gene matches: 13. This CDR3 contains 16 residues. Germline lookup yields CDR1 WNHNN and CDR2 SYGVQD (reference sequence). This CDR3 reads CASERPPGQVNQPQHF. The CDR3 nucleotides read TGCGCCAGCGAGCGGCCGCCGGGACAGGTTAATCAGCCCCAGCATTTT.

This clonotype was seen a few times. The chain combines TRBV7-9 with TRBJ1-5; D is ambiguous. Per germline, CDR1 SEHNR and CDR2 FQNEAQ (reference sequence). Trimming stripped 2 bases from V and 0 bases from J, with 14 bases between. This CDR3 is built from 17 residues. For the CDR3, the DNA is TGTGCCAGCAGCTTATCGGGGTTGGATTATAGCAATCAGCCCCAGCATTTT. This translates into CASSLSGLDYSNQPQHF.

On this clonotype itself: A much larger clone is a single base away; this may be a read error. The genes are TRBV10-3 and TRBJ1-1, with D tentatively TRBD1 (6 bases). V lost 2 bases and J lost 9, with 10 bases in between. The CDR3 spans 12 residues. CDR1 and CDR2 (germline): ENHRY, SYGVKD. The CDR3 coding sequence is TGTGCCATCAGTGAGGGAAGGGGGAAAGCTTTCTTT. Amino acid sequence: CAISEGRGKAFF.

The V and J genes are TRBV7-9 and TRBJ2-5; D possibly uses TRBD1 or TRBD2 (5 bases each). This CDR3 is built from 14 residues. CDR1 and CDR2 (germline): SEHNR, FQNEAQ (reference sequence). The germline V and J ends were trimmed by 5 bases and 2 bases, with 12 bases remaining between them. This CDR3 is CASSAGTLQETQYF. DNA for the CDR3: TGTGCCAGCAGCGCCGGGACCTTACAAGAGACCCAGTACTTC.

This clonotype was seen only a few times. The chain combines TRBV7-9 with TRBJ2-7; the D gene could be TRBD1 or TRBD2 (6 bases each). The germline V gene has CDR1 SEHNR and CDR2 FQNEAQ (reference sequence). Trimming took off 1 base at V and 3 bases at J, with 19 bases between the two ends. The CDR3 totals 17 residues. CDR3 coding DNA: TGTGCCAGCAGCTTAGGGTGGGGGCGGGAAGATTTCTACGAGCAGTACTTC. This sequence encodes CASSLGWGREDFYEQYF.

V gene TRBV14 combines with J gene TRBJ1-2; 7 nucleotides line up with TRBD1. The V and J ends lost 3 bases and 5 bases, in that order; junction bases with no gene match: 6. The CDR3 has 14 residues. Per germline, CDR1 SGHDN and CDR2 FVKESK. This CDR3 reads CASSHLGQEYGYTF. The CDR3 DNA sequence: TGTGCCAGCAGCCACCTCGGACAGGAGTATGGCTACACCTTC.

CDR3 sequence reads: CAGHFTGGGNQPQHF. The CDR3 DNA sequence: TGTGCCGGCCACTTTACAGGGGGCGGCAATCAGCCCCAGCATTTT. V and J are TRBV25-1 and TRBJ1-5, with TRBD1 identical over 9 bases. Per the germline V gene, CDR1 is MGHDK and CDR2 is SYGVNS. There are 15 residues in the CDR3. V lost 11 bases, J lost 2 bases, and 10 bases stayed unmatched.

This clonotype was recorded at least ten times. The rearrangement joins TRBV15 to TRBJ1-2; the D gene is possibly TRBD1 (5 bases). V lost 5 bases and J 1 base, leaving 20 bases between the germline ends. The CDR3 totals 17 residues. CDR1 and CDR2 from the germline V gene are LNHNV and YYDKDF (reference sequence). The CDR3 sequence: CATSGITTANLNYGYTF. DNA for the CDR3: TGTGCCACCAGCGGAATAACGACAGCTAACCTTAACTATGGCTACACCTTC.

V gene TRBV6-5 combines with J gene TRBJ2-7; tentative D call: TRBD1 (6 bases). The germline V gene encodes CDR1 MNHEY and CDR2 SVGAGI. V lost 6 bases to trimming and J lost 1 base, with 10 bases between them. The CDR3 runs 13 residues. Written as DNA, the CDR3 is TGTGCCAGCAGCCGGGACAAATCCTACGAGCAGTACTTC. As protein: CASSRDKSYEQYF.

A word on this clonotype: This may stem from a read error, because a much larger clone lies one nucleotide away. This chain links TRBV7-9 with TRBJ2-7; 7 bases are shared with TRBD1. The CDR3 length is 15 residues. The V segment lost 4 bases and the J segment 3 bases; nucleotides outside the gene matches: 9. Germline CDR1 SEHNR, CDR2 FQNEAQ (reference sequence). CDR3 sequence reads: CASSSTDRDDYEQYF. As DNA, the CDR3 is TGTGCCAGCAGCTCAACCGACAGGGACGACTACGAGCAGTACTTC.

The table lists this clonotype with a few counts. V and J are TRBV20-1 and TRBJ2-7; D possibly corresponds to TRBD2 (5 bases). The CDR3 sequence is 13 residues long. Deletions cut 2 bases from V and 1 base from J, with 9 bases between. Germline CDR1 is DFQATT and CDR2 is SNEGSKA (reference sequence). The CDR3 DNA follows: TGCAGTGCTAGATCGGGGATGTCCTACGAGCAGTACTTC. Translation gives CSARSGMSYEQYF.

This clonotype has only a few counts. V is TRBV7-9 and J is TRBJ2-7, with D possibly called TRBD1 or TRBD2 (5 bases each). The CDR3 is made up of 14 amino acids. In germline, CDR1 is SEHNR, CDR2 FQNEAQ (reference sequence). The V gene lost 2 bases and the J gene lost 5 bases, with 13 bases spanning the gap. The CDR3 sequence: CASSLFERGDEQYF. The DNA for the CDR3 is TGTGCCAGCAGCTTATTTGAGAGGGGAGACGAGCAGTACTTC.

Turning to this clonotype: A junction end diverges from the germline sequence, so it may reflect a read error. The rearrangement joins TRBV10-3 to TRBJ1-2, with a possible D match to TRBD1 (5 bases). CDR3 size: 11 residues. The germline V gene encodes CDR1 ENHRY and CDR2 SYGVKD. In DNA, the CDR3 is TGTGCCAGCAGTGAGTCCGGGGCCTACACCTTC. Translation gives CASSESGAYTF.